These 15 T cell receptor beta chains were sequenced from one sample in a study of resident and recirculating memory T cells in vitiligo. Profiled with immunoSEQ multiplex PCR; TCRdb holds only in-frame clones, not every one. In the table there are around 70,000 clones, just over 90% of which are singletons. The sequenced sample consisted of blood. These receptors were collected from a male donor with vitiligo.

The chain links TRBV15 to TRBJ1-6; 7 positions agree with TRBD1. Per the germline V gene, CDR1 is LNHNV and CDR2 is YYDKDF (reference sequence). This CDR3 region has 17 residues. The junction had 8 bases not matched to a gene; V was cut back by 3 bases and J by 3 bases. The CDR3 spells CATSRYAGGGYNSPLHF. In nucleotides, the CDR3 is TGTGCCACCAGCAGGTACGCAGGGGGAGGCTATAATTCACCCCTCCACTTT.

This clone was counted once. The genes are TRBV9 and TRBJ1-2; the D is unclear. This CDR3 comprises 12 residues. The germline CDR1 and CDR2 sequences are SGDLS and YYNGEE. Deletions cut 3 bases from V and 3 bases from J, with 6 bases between. The CDR3 protein is CASSAFYYGYTF. CDR3 bases: TGTGCCAGCAGCGCTTTTTACTATGGCTACACCTTC.

The V and J genes are TRBV7-2 and TRBJ1-1; the match to TRBD1 covers 9 bases. The CDR3 is 14 residues long. Germline V gives CDR1 SGHTA, CDR2 FQGNSA. J gave up 7 bases and V 1 base, and 4 bases lay outside the gene matches. The CDR3 coding sequence is TGTGCCAGCAGCTTAGAGGGGACAGGGTATGAAGCTTTCTTT. This translates into CASSLEGTGYEAFF.

The chain recombines TRBV28 with TRBJ1-3; D is possibly TRBD1 (6 bases). This CDR3 spans 16 amino acids. Between the trimmed V and J ends, which lost 7 bases and 2 bases, there was a span of 18 bases. CDR1 and CDR2 from the germline V gene are MDHEN and SYDVKM. CDR3 coding DNA: TGTGCCAGCACCTCAGCAAGGACAGAGGCTGGAAACACCATATATTTT. It codes for CASTSARTEAGNTIYF. Full variable domain (rest looked up from reference TRBV28 and TRBJ1-3): DVKVTQSSRYLVKRTGEKVFLECVQDMDHENMFWYRQDPGLGLRLIYFSYDVKMKEKGDIPEGYSVSREKKERFSLILESASTNQTSMYLCASTSARTEAGNTIYFGEGSWLTVV.

The chain combines TRBV7-6 with TRBJ2-7; 11 bases match TRBD1. Germline lookup yields CDR1 SGHVS and CDR2 FNYEAQ. V dropped 1 base and J dropped 6; count of bases not matched to a gene: 5. This CDR3 region has 15 residues. CDR3 residues: CASSLEGQGAGEQYF. In nucleotides, the CDR3 is TGTGCCAGCAGCTTAGAAGGACAGGGGGCAGGCGAGCAGTACTTC.

This clone was counted between two and nine times. This chain links TRBV19 with TRBJ2-1; D might be TRBD1 (6 bases). From germline, CDR1 is LNHDA and CDR2 SQIVND (reference sequence). V gave up 6 bases and J gave up 1 base, with 16 bases separating them. This CDR3 has 16 residues. This CDR3 is CASSREGVSSYNEQFF. The CDR3 DNA sequence: TGTGCCAGTAGCCGTGAGGGGGTATCGTCCTACAATGAGCAGTTCTTC.

The V call is TRBV19, the J call TRBJ1-2; D is unclear. The germline V and J ends were trimmed by 6 bases and 8 bases, with 16 bases remaining between them. Germline CDR1 is LNHDA and CDR2 is SQIVND (reference sequence). The CDR3 has 13 amino acids. CDR3 region: CASSSGQPGGYTF. In DNA, the CDR3 is TGTGCCAGTAGCTCCGGGCAACCGGGAGGCTACACCTTC.

The chain carries TRBV7-9 and TRBJ2-3; 10 bases line up with TRBD2. Germline loops: CDR1 SEHNR, CDR2 FQNEAQ (reference sequence). This CDR3 has 19 residues. The junction had 14 bases not matched to a gene; V was cut back by 5 bases and J by 0 bases. The CDR3 is CASSPDGTTSGASTDTQYF. In DNA form, the CDR3 reads TGTGCCAGCAGCCCCGATGGCACAACTAGCGGGGCTAGCACAGATACGCAGTATTTT.

The V and J genes are TRBV5-4 and TRBJ2-7; 10 bases are a match to TRBD2. In germline, CDR1 is SGHNT, CDR2 YYREEE (reference sequence). The CDR3 has 15 residues. J gave up 6 bases and V 4 bases, and 10 bases lay outside the gene matches. Written as DNA, the CDR3 is TGTGCCAGCAGCCCGCCTACTAGCGGGGCGGTCGAGCAGTACTTC. This codes for CASSPPTSGAVEQYF.

The table lists this clone with a few counts. DNA for the CDR3: TGTGCCAGCAGTGCGACTAGCGGGGGGCCGGATACGCAGTATTTT. Translating it yields CASSATSGGPDTQYF. The J gene is TRBJ2-3, the V gene TRBV6-4; 13 nucleotides align to TRBD2. CDR3 length: 15 amino acids. With 4 bases clipped from V and 6 bases from J, the junction kept 4 bases outside the gene matches. The germline gives CDR1 MRHNA, CDR2 SNTAGT.

This clone has only a few counts. CDR3 nucleotide sequence: TGTGCCAGCAGCGCCCACAGGGGGATGAACACTGAAGCTTTCTTT. It yields the protein CASSAHRGMNTEAFF. The chain couples TRBV7-9 to TRBJ1-1; 8 nucleotides align to TRBD1. This CDR3 has 15 residues. In germline, CDR1 is SEHNR, CDR2 FQNEAQ (reference sequence). Trimming removed 5 bases from V and 0 bases from J; junction bases left unmatched: 5.

This clone was picked up one time. The chain links TRBV7-9 to TRBJ1-2; no firm D call. This CDR3 has 16 residues. The ends were cut back, 4 bases at V and 4 bases at J, with 19 bases in the middle. Germline V gene lookup returns CDR1 SEHNR and CDR2 FQNEAQ (reference sequence). The DNA for the CDR3 is TGTGCCAGCAGCTCCGCCTTCTATGCTAACCTCTATGGCTACACCTTC. It encodes CASSSAFYANLYGYTF.

The V and J genes are TRBV5-4 and TRBJ2-5; 7 bases agree with TRBD1. The CDR3 consists of 14 residues. Trimming removed 0 bases from V and 7 bases from J; junction bases left unmatched: 6. Germline loops: CDR1 SGHNT, CDR2 YYREEE (reference sequence). The CDR3 loop reads CASSLESGGSTQYF. As DNA, the CDR3 is TGTGCCAGCAGCTTGGAGTCAGGGGGTTCGACCCAGTACTTC.

The chain links TRBV5-1 to TRBJ1-1; 7 bases are shared with TRBD1. Looked up from germline, CDR1 is SGHRS and CDR2 is YFSETQ. The CDR3 extends over 15 amino acids. V trimming: 3 bases; J trimming: 1 base; junction bases outside the gene matches: 6. The CDR3 loop is CASSSFDRENTEAFF. In nucleotides, the CDR3 is TGCGCCAGCAGCTCCTTCGACAGGGAGAACACTGAAGCTTTCTTT.

This clone was counted between two and nine times. The rearrangement links TRBV6-5 to TRBJ1-1; 7 nucleotides match TRBD1. This CDR3 spans 14 amino acids. Losses at the gene ends were 5 bases for V and 5 bases for J; bases not matched to a gene: 8. Germline CDR1 and CDR2: MNHEY and SVGAGI. The CDR3, as DNA: TGTGCCAGCAGTACCCGGGACAGTGATACTGAAGCTTTCTTT. Residues: CASSTRDSDTEAFF.